The 11 T cell receptor beta chains below come from one sample, sequenced in a study of blood T cells in healthy people across ages. Combining a sample-barcoded 5' primer with a J-beta primer mix, a second PCR ran for about 7 to 12 cycles. TCRdb used MiXCR to reprocess the 5' RACE reads, holding one entry per CDR3 protein. The sample holds hundreds of thousands of distinct CDR3 sequences, about half seen once. Sequenced material: blood. The receptors shown here come from a woman aged 55-70 years in good health.

The rearrangement uses TRBV30 and TRBJ2-5; possibly TRBD2 for D (5 bases). The CDR3 is 12 amino acids. Germline V gene sequence: CDR1 GTSNPN, CDR2 SVGIG (reference sequence). V was trimmed by 2 bases and J by 5 bases, leaving 9 bases between them. The CDR3 protein is CAWSRTGETQYF. The DNA for the CDR3 is TGTGCCTGGAGTCGGACTGGGGAGACCCAGTACTTC.

Regarding this clonotype: The junction differs from germline at one of its ends, possibly a read error. CDR3 amino acids: CATSRGLTRSSYEQYF. The CDR3 nucleotides read TGTGCCACCAGCAGAGGTCTTACCCGAAGCTCCTACGAGCAGTACTTT. The chain links TRBV15 to TRBJ2-7, with D uncertain. Germline CDR1 LNHNV, CDR2 YYDKDF (reference sequence). The CDR3 is made up of 16 amino acids.

This chain uses TRBV14 with TRBJ2-1; D could derive from TRBD1 or TRBD2 (5 bases each). The assigned J gene may be wrong: the sequence end matches TRBJ2-7 better. This CDR3 is built from 15 residues. The V gene's germline CDR1 is SGHDN and CDR2 FVKESK. CDR3 coding DNA: TGTGCCAGCAGCCAAGCGCCGGGGATGGACAATGAGCAGTACTTC. This encodes CASSQAPGMDNEQYF.

The gene calls are TRBV10-3 and TRBJ2-1; the D call may be TRBD1 or TRBD2 (5 bases each). Germline V CDR1 and CDR2: ENHRY, SYGVKD. The CDR3 has 16 residues. The V and J ends lost 4 bases and 6 bases respectively, with 19 bases between them. CDR3 sequence: CAISGTPGTIINEQFF. The CDR3 DNA follows: TGTGCCATCAGTGGAACTCCGGGGACGATTATCAATGAGCAGTTCTTC.

The rearrangement links TRBV28 to TRBJ2-7; D unclear. Germline V gene sequence: CDR1 MDHEN, CDR2 SYDVKM. V was shortened by 1 base and J by 1 base, with 14 bases between the two germline ends. The CDR3 covers 16 residues. CDR3 nucleotides: TGTGCCAGCAGTTTATTCTCGGGTTATGGTTCCTACGAGCAGTACTTC. Translation gives CASSLFSGYGSYEQYF.

J is TRBJ2-7 and V is TRBV27; D perhaps matches TRBD1 (6 bases). This CDR3 contains 17 residues. Per the germline V gene, CDR1 is MNHEY and CDR2 is SMNVEV (reference sequence). V lost 5 bases and J 6 bases, leaving 26 bases between the germline ends. The CDR3 DNA is TGTGCCAGCAGTAGGGGGAAGAAAAAAACTCTGGAAGGCGAGCAGTACTTC. Translating it yields CASSRGKKKTLEGEQYF.

This clonotype occurred once. This chain joins TRBV5-1 and TRBJ2-5, with D possibly TRBD2 on 6 matching bases. The ends were cut back, 2 bases at V and 0 bases at J, with 14 bases in the middle. There are 16 residues in the CDR3. CDR1 SGHRS and CDR2 YFSETQ come from the germline V gene. The chain's CDR3 is CASSFRVGGHQETQYF. The CDR3 coding sequence is TGCGCCAGCAGCTTCAGGGTGGGAGGACACCAAGAGACCCAGTACTTC. The whole variable domain, remainder taken from reference TRBV5-1 and TRBJ2-5, is KAGVTQTPRYLIKTRGQQVTLSCSPISGHRSVSWYQQTPGQGLQFLFEYFSETQRNKGNFPGRFSGRQFSNSRSEMNVSTLELGDSALYLCASSFRVGGHQETQYFGPGTRLLVL.

There are a few counts of this clonotype. This chain connects TRBV20-1 to TRBJ2-1, with D unresolved. Trimming removed 7 bases at V and 5 bases at J, with 12 bases between. Germline CDR1 DFQATT, CDR2 SNEGSKA (reference sequence). The CDR3 covers 12 residues. CDR3 nucleotides: TGCAGTGAGGGCGGTCTGAACAATGAGCAGTTCTTC. Residues: CSEGGLNNEQFF.

V usage is TRBV7-3 and J usage is TRBJ1-2, with a tentative D call TRBD1 (5 bases). The CDR3 extends over 13 amino acids. The germline CDR1 and CDR2 sequences are SGHTA and FQGTGA. V was shortened by 5 bases and J by 4 bases, with 11 bases between the two germline ends. CDR3 DNA sequence: TGTGCCAGCAGCCCGGGACCGGGCTATGGCTACACCTTC. It yields the protein CASSPGPGYGYTF.

This chain connects TRBV28 to TRBJ2-1, with unresolved D. Germline-derived CDR1 and CDR2 are MDHEN and SYDVKM. Trimming removed 4 bases from V and 7 bases from J, with 14 bases in between. The CDR3 length is 14 residues. For the CDR3, the DNA is TGTGCCAGCAGTTCCCTAAAAGTAGGGAATGAGCAGTTCTTC. Its translation: CASSSLKVGNEQFF.

The chain has TRBV5-1 and TRBJ1-5, with D hard to call. Germline V gene data show CDR1 as SGHRS and CDR2 as YFSETQ. V gave up 0 bases and J gave up 1 base, with 11 bases separating them. The length of the CDR3 is 16 residues. CDR3 in DNA: TGCGCCAGCAGCTTGGGGCCCATTGGGAGCAATCAGCCCCAGCATTTT. It translates to CASSLGPIGSNQPQHF.